This T cell receptor beta chain is drawn from a study of T cell changes during pregnancy in multiple sclerosis. V shed 3 bases, J shed 3 bases, and the junction held 6 bases outside the gene matches. The CDR3 runs 15 residues. Germline CDR1 LNHDA, CDR2 SQIVND (reference sequence). The method was immunoSEQ multiplex PCR; TCRdb's version includes in-frame clones alone and lacks a portion of them. The top ten hold 1.2% of the sample, which has 45,000 to 55,000 clones, 88% seen once. The source material was CD4+ T cells from peripheral blood mononuclear cells, sampled in the second trimester of pregnancy. The chain links TRBV19 to TRBJ1-1; 8 bases line up with TRBD1. The sequence came from a female donor with multiple sclerosis, enrolled in a pregnancy study. CDR3: CASSITGGGHTEAFF. CDR3 sequence (DNA): TGTGCCAGTAGTATCACAGGGGGTGGTCACACTGAAGCTTTCTTT.